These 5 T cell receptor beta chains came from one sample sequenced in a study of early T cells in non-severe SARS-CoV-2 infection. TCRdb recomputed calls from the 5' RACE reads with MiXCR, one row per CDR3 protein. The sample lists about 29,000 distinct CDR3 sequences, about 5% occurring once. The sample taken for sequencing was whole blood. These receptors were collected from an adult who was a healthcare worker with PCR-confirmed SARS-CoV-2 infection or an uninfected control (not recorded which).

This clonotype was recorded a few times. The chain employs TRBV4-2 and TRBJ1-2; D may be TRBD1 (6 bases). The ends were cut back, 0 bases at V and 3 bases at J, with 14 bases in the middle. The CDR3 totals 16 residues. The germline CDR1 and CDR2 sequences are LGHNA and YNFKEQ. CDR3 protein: CASSQDVAGEDYGYTF. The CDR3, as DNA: TGTGCCAGCAGCCAAGATGTCGCAGGGGAAGACTATGGCTACACCTTC.

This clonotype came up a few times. CDR3 coding DNA: TGTGCCAGCAGCTCGCGCCCTCAGGGGGCGGGTGGAAACACCATATATTTT. It translates to CASSSRPQGAGGNTIYF. The chain combines TRBV7-8 with TRBJ1-3; 8 bases are a match to TRBD1. The CDR3 runs to 17 residues. Germline V lookup: CDR1 SGHVS, CDR2 FQNEAQ. The junction had 11 bases not matched to a gene; V was cut back by 4 bases and J by 3 bases.

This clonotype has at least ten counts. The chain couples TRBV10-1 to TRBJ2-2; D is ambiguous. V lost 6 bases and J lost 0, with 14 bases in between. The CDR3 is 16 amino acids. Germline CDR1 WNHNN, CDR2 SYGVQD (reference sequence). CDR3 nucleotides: TGCGCCAGCAGCCGTGGGCGAGGACCGAACACCGGGGAGCTGTTTTTT. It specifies CASSRGRGPNTGELFF.

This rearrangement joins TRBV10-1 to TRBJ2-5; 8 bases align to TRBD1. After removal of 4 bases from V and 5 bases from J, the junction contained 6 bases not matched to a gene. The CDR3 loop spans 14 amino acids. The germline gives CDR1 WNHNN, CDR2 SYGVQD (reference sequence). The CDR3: CASSVGRGPETQYF. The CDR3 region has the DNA TGCGCCAGCAGTGTGGGCAGGGGGCCCGAGACCCAGTACTTC.

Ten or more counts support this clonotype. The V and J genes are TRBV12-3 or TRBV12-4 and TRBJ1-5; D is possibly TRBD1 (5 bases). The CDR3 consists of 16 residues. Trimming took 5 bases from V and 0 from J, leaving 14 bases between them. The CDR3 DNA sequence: TGTGCCAGCAGTGTAGAGGACATAACTAGCAATCAGCCCCAGCATTTT. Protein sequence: CASSVEDITSNQPQHF.